This T cell receptor (beta chain) is from a study of blood T cell repertoires in COVID-19. The table came from immunoSEQ multiplex PCR; TCRdb's copy has only in-frame clones and leaves some out. The table shows about 73,000 clones, with roughly 79% occurring only once. Germline CDR1 is MNHEY and CDR2 is SMNVEV (reference sequence). V gave up 6 bases and J gave up 5 bases; unmatched junction bases: 3. The CDR3 sequence is 15 residues long. This chain joins TRBV27 and TRBJ2-5, with TRBD2 matching 16 bases. The TCR sequence derives from a woman aged 70-85 years with acute or convalescent COVID-19. Specimen: peripheral blood. CDR3 sequence: CASRGLAGGQETQYF. The CDR3 coding sequence is TGTGCCAGCAGGGGACTAGCGGGAGGGCAGGAGACCCAGTACTTC.